This T cell receptor (beta chain) emerged from a study of T cell responses to AZD1222 COVID-19 vaccine. The repertoire was sequenced with immunoSEQ multiplex PCR; TCRdb's copy has only in-frame clones and lacks some. The data hold around 130,000 clones, with 89% observed a single time. The germline V gene encodes CDR1 MNHEY and CDR2 SVGEGT. The CDR3 consists of 18 residues. The V gene lost 0 bases and the J gene lost 4 bases, with 22 bases spanning the gap. This TCR was recovered from an adult who received the AZD1222 COVID-19 vaccine. This chain uses TRBV6-2 or TRBV6-3 with TRBJ2-7; D is uncertain. The sample here was peripheral blood, taken 28 days after the second AZD1222 dose. CDR3: CASSYSTATGHMKYEQYF. CDR3 nucleotides: TGTGCCAGCAGTTACTCGACTGCGACGGGCCACATGAAATACGAGCAGTACTTC.